The 22 T cell receptor beta chains given below trace back to one sample, sequenced in a study of T cell repertoires in cytomegalovirus infection. Which antigens these TCRs recognize remains unknown. MiXCR, applied by TCRdb to the reads, yields one record per CDR3 protein. Of around 340,000 distinct CDR3 sequences listed, about 27% are singletons. The sample was cultured PBMCs, taken from culture after CMV antigen stimulation. The receptor source for this set is a human donor in good health (CMV status not recorded). Some clones in this sample may be carry-over from other donors' samples.

The chain recombines TRBV10-3 with TRBJ1-2; no clear D gene. CDR1 is ENHRY, CDR2 SYGVKD, per germline. V lost 6 bases and J 9 bases, leaving 29 bases between the germline ends. The length of the CDR3 is 17 residues. The CDR3, as DNA: TGTGCCATCAGCACCTCCATCATGAGACGGAGTTCAGTCCGCTACACCTTC. Protein product: CAISTSIMRRSSVRYTF.

This chain uses TRBV19 with TRBJ1-3; D not resolved. Trimming cost V 2 bases and J 0 bases, with 14 bases left between them. The CDR3 has 17 amino acids. Germline V gene sequence: CDR1 LNHDA, CDR2 SQIVND (reference sequence). The CDR3 is CASSIMAGDYSGNTIYF. CDR3 bases: TGTGCCAGTAGTATAATGGCAGGCGACTACTCTGGAAACACCATATATTTT.

This clonotype was seen a handful of times. V gene TRBV6-5 combines with J gene TRBJ2-5, with unresolved D. V lost 6 bases and J lost 9, with 20 bases in between. Germline V CDR1 and CDR2: MNHEY, SVGAGI. The CDR3 loop spans 14 amino acids. The DNA for the CDR3 is TGTGCCAGCAGGCCCGTCCGATCAGGTTCGCCCCAGTACTTC. Its protein is CASRPVRSGSPQYF.

In this sample, this clonotype turned up a few times. J is TRBJ2-1 and V is TRBV11-2; no clear D. Trimming took off 5 bases at V and 6 bases at J, with 17 bases between the two ends. The CDR3 runs 15 residues. CDR1 is SGHAT and CDR2 is FQNNGV in the germline V gene. CDR3 amino acids: CASSPGLERLNEQFF. The CDR3 DNA reads TGTGCCAGCAGCCCGGGCCTCGAGCGCCTCAATGAGCAGTTCTTC.

The rearrangement uses TRBV6-6 and TRBJ1-5, with a possible D match to TRBD1 (6 bases). Trimming took 7 bases from V and 7 from J, leaving 14 bases between them. This CDR3 has 13 residues. Looked up from germline, CDR1 is MNHNY and CDR2 is SVGAGI (reference sequence). The CDR3 loop reads CASTQGIGQPQHF. In DNA, the CDR3 is TGTGCCAGCACTCAGGGGATTGGACAGCCCCAGCATTTT.

J is TRBJ2-1 and V is TRBV10-3, with a weak D call TRBD2 (5 bases). Trimming left V 2 bases short and J 7 bases short, with 9 bases between. The CDR3 contains 13 residues. Germline CDR1 and CDR2: ENHRY and SYGVKD. CDR3 sequence: CAISEGVANEQFF. DNA of the CDR3: TGTGCCATCAGTGAGGGTGTAGCGAATGAGCAGTTCTTC.

The chain carries TRBV27 and TRBJ1-1; weak D call: TRBD1 (5 bases). CDR1 MNHEY and CDR2 SMNVEV come from the germline V gene (reference sequence). V was clipped by 6 bases and J by 0 bases, with 14 bases between them. This CDR3 is built from 15 residues. CDR3 in DNA: TGTGCCAGCAGGGAACGGGGGACCGTGAACACTGAAGCTTTCTTT. Encoded protein: CASRERGTVNTEAFF.

This clonotype was seen a handful of times. The chain is built from TRBV5-4 and TRBJ2-1; 8 bases are shared with TRBD1. Germline V gene data show CDR1 as SGHNT and CDR2 as YYREEE (reference sequence). The junction had 14 bases not matched to a gene; V was cut back by 2 bases and J by 1 base. The CDR3 contains 19 residues. CDR3: CASSLLGQGPTPSYNEQFF. Written as DNA, the CDR3 is TGTGCCAGCAGCTTACTCGGACAGGGACCTACCCCTTCCTACAATGAGCAGTTCTTC. The full variable domain, its missing parts supplied by reference TRBV5-4 and TRBJ2-1, is ETGVTQSPTHLIKTRGQQVTLRCSSQSGHNTVSWYQQALGQGPQFIFQYYREEENGRGNFPPRFSGLQFPNYSSELNVNALELDDSALYLCASSLLGQGPTPSYNEQFFGPGTRLTVL.

CDR3 coding DNA: TGCGCCAGCAGTGAACTCAGGGGGCTTGGAGAGACCCAGTACTTC. Its translation is CASSELRGLGETQYF. This chain joins TRBV10-2 and TRBJ2-5; 8 positions match TRBD1. The trim removed 3 bases at V and 4 bases at J, leaving 7 bases unmatched. From germline, CDR1 is WSHSY and CDR2 SAAADI. The CDR3 sequence is 15 residues long.

The chain combines TRBV6-5 with TRBJ1-1; D remains unclear. This CDR3 comprises 14 residues. V shed 7 bases and J shed 3 bases, with 15 bases lying between them. Germline V lookup: CDR1 MNHEY, CDR2 SVGAGI. CDR3 residues: CASTRTGGYTEAFF. CDR3 nucleotide sequence: TGTGCCAGCACTCGGACGGGCGGTTACACTGAAGCTTTCTTT.

The chain links TRBV7-9 to TRBJ2-1; 8 bases are shared with TRBD1. The germline V gene has CDR1 SEHNR and CDR2 FQNEAQ (reference sequence). The CDR3 has 18 residues. J lost 0 bases, V lost 5 bases, and 12 bases had no gene match. The CDR3 loop reads CASSVGTGGPSSYNEQFF. The CDR3, as DNA: TGTGCCAGCAGCGTGGGGACAGGTGGACCGAGCTCCTACAATGAGCAGTTCTTC.

The chain carries TRBV20-1 and TRBJ2-5, with D possibly being TRBD2 (6 bases). This CDR3 region has 15 residues. Per the germline V gene, CDR1 is DFQATT and CDR2 is SNEGSKA (reference sequence). The V and J ends lost 1 base and 4 bases respectively, with 16 bases between them. CDR3 sequence: CSARATGTPAETQYF. DNA for the CDR3: TGCAGTGCTAGAGCTACCGGGACTCCAGCAGAGACCCAGTACTTC.

This clonotype has ten or more counts. This chain uses TRBV12-3 or TRBV12-4 with TRBJ1-2; 7 positions match TRBD1. Germline trimming cut 6 bases from V and 0 bases from J; bases unmatched to any gene: 22. The CDR3 is 20 amino acids. The CDR3 nucleotides read TGTGCCAGCAGCCACCACCCTTTCTCTCGGGGCAGGGGGACTAACTATGGCTACACCTTC. It encodes CASSHHPFSRGRGTNYGYTF.

The chain has TRBV15 and TRBJ2-7; D is perhaps TRBD2 (5 bases). In germline, CDR1 is LNHNV, CDR2 YYDKDF (reference sequence). This CDR3 has 17 amino acids. Trimming removed 5 bases at V and 0 bases at J, with 20 bases between. The CDR3 nucleotides are TGTGCCACCAGCTCCGCTCGGAGGCAGACCTTCTCCTACGAGCAGTACTTC. Protein: CATSSARRQTFSYEQYF. The whole variable domain, filled in from reference TRBV15 and TRBJ2-7, reads DAMVIQNPRYQVTQFGKPVTLSCSQTLNHNVMYWYQQKSSQAPKLLFHYYDKDFNNEADTPDNFQSRRPNTSFCFLDIRSPGLGDTAMYLCATSSARRQTFSYEQYFGPGTRLTVT.

A few counts support this clonotype. CDR3 nucleotide sequence: TGTGCCAGCATCTCGGCCGGGGGTGAGCAGTTCTTC. This translates into CASISAGGEQFF. The rearrangement uses TRBV12-3 or TRBV12-4 and TRBJ2-1; TRBD2 is a possible D gene (6 bases). The V end was cut by 7 bases, the J end by 9 bases, with 13 bases between. The CDR3 is 12 amino acids.

The chain couples TRBV7-4 to TRBJ2-1, with D perhaps TRBD2 (7 bases). The germline CDR1 and CDR2 sequences are SGHVT and SQSDAQ. The ends were cut back, 8 bases at V and 7 bases at J, with 18 bases in the middle. This CDR3 spans 14 amino acids. The CDR3 loop reads CASLEGGAPNEQFF. DNA of the CDR3: TGTGCCAGCCTCGAAGGGGGGGCCCCTAATGAGCAGTTCTTC.

The chain joins TRBV3-1 to TRBJ1-1; D is ambiguous. The V gene's germline CDR1 is LGHDT and CDR2 YNNKEL (reference sequence). This CDR3 has 14 amino acids. Trimming took 1 base from V and 5 from J, leaving 11 bases between them. CDR3 protein: CASSQVGHVTEAFF. The CDR3 DNA follows: TGTGCCAGCAGCCAAGTCGGGCATGTGACTGAAGCTTTCTTT.

The chain has TRBV28 and TRBJ1-5; no definite D call. Germline V gives CDR1 MDHEN, CDR2 SYDVKM. The V gene lost 4 bases and the J gene lost 0 bases, with 13 bases spanning the gap. This CDR3 contains 16 residues. The DNA of the CDR3 is TGTGCCAGCAGTTCAGCCCTACAAAATAGCAATCAGCCCCAGCATTTT. This translates into CASSSALQNSNQPQHF. The full variable domain, its missing parts supplied by reference TRBV28 and TRBJ1-5, is DVKVTQSSRYLVKRTGEKVFLECVQDMDHENMFWYRQDPGLGLRLIYFSYDVKMKEKGDIPEGYSVSREKKERFSLILESASTNQTSMYLCASSSALQNSNQPQHFGDGTRLSIL.

This clonotype was counted ten times or more. This chain connects TRBV7-2 to TRBJ1-2; D may be TRBD1 (5 bases). V lost 5 bases, J lost 2 bases, and 12 bases lay in between. Germline V CDR1 and CDR2: SGHTA, FQGNSA. This CDR3 comprises 14 residues. The DNA for the CDR3 is TGTGCCAGCAGCCAGACAGCGATCAACTATGGCTACACCTTC. Translating gives CASSQTAINYGYTF.

Only a few counts were recorded for this clonotype. The rearrangement joins TRBV7-2 to TRBJ1-2; D possibly corresponds to TRBD1 (6 bases). Germline lookup yields CDR1 SGHTA and CDR2 FQGNSA. Trimming left V 4 bases short and J 8 bases short, with 11 bases between. The CDR3 extends over 12 amino acids. CDR3 in DNA: TGTGCCAGCAGCTGGGAGGGGGACGGCTACACCTTC. The encoded protein is CASSWEGDGYTF.

This clonotype came up many times. The rearrangement joins TRBV20-1 to TRBJ2-7, with 13 bases that match TRBD2. Unmatched junction bases numbered 9, after V lost 2 bases and J lost 2 bases. CDR1 is DFQATT, CDR2 SNEGSKA, per germline (reference sequence). This CDR3 is built from 17 residues. This CDR3 is CSARTLPGLAGPYEQYF. In DNA form, the CDR3 reads TGCAGTGCTAGAACTCTCCCGGGACTAGCGGGGCCCTACGAGCAGTACTTC.

This clonotype was seen many times. The chain couples TRBV5-1 to TRBJ2-1; a possible D gene is TRBD2 (6 bases). Deletions cut 0 bases from V and 7 bases from J, with 11 bases between. The CDR3 runs to 14 residues. Germline-derived CDR1 and CDR2 are SGHRS and YFSETQ. CDR3 residues: CASSLAVLANEQFF. The CDR3, as DNA: TGCGCCAGCAGCTTGGCCGTCCTAGCGAATGAGCAGTTCTTC.